This TCR beta chain was profiled in a study of T-cell memory formation after mild COVID-19. Constant-segment primers were used for 5'RACE, and the resulting TCR alpha and TCR beta cDNA libraries carried sample barcodes and UMIs. TCRdb processed the 5' RACE reads anew with MiXCR; each CDR3 protein has one entry. This sample yields roughly 320,000 distinct CDR3 sequences, of which 25% to 30% are seen a single time; approximately 13% belongs to the top ten. This receptor was obtained from an adult woman who had mild COVID-19 (a few samples of this study predate the infection). Cell type and time point are not known. Material for sequencing was PBMCs or a T cell subset sorted from them (not recorded which).

CDR3: CASSLDRTTGELFF. CDR3 sequence (DNA): TGTGCCAGCAGTCTCGACAGAACCACCGGGGAGCTGTTTTTT. The chain recombines TRBV14 with TRBJ2-2; possible D gene TRBD1, 5 bases. The CDR3 extends over 14 amino acids. The germline CDR1 and CDR2 sequences are SGHDN and FVKESK. Trimming removed 6 bases at V and 4 bases at J, with 12 bases between.